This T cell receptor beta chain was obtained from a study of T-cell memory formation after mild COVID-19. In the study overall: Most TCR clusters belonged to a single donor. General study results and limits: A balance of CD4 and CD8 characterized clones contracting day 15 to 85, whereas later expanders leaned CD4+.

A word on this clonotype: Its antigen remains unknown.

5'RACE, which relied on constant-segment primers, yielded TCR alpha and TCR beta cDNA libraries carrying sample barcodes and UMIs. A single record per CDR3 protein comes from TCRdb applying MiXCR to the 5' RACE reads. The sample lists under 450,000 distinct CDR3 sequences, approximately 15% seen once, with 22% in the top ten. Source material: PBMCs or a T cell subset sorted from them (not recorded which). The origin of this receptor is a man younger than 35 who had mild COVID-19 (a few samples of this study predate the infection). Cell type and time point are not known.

This CDR3 is CASTGAAMNTEAFF. The CDR3 nucleotides are TGTGCCAGCACGGGGGCGGCAATGAACACTGAAGCTTTCTTT. The chain recombines TRBV12-3 or TRBV12-4 with TRBJ1-1; weak D call: TRBD1 (6 bases). The CDR3 runs 14 residues. Deletions cut 7 bases from V and 0 bases from J, with 12 bases between.